The sequence of this TCR beta chain was determined in a study of vaccination and CD4 T cells after COVID-19. Study background: Six males and four females, two of them Hispanic, were enrolled as convalescents. Participants were administered two doses of either the BNT162b2 or the mRNA-1273 vaccine.

Documented treatment: 10-day PBMC culture with coronavirus spike peptide pools or control peptides (ViraFEST assay). Before Alpha, Beta and Delta appeared in the US, convalescents tested positive (March–late 2020). The table lists this clonotype with a few counts. No antigen is known for it. Findings and limits, study-wide: From about 20 to 38, the median of SARS-CoV-2-reactive clonotypes rose without reaching significance.

The V gene's germline CDR1 is LNHNV and CDR2 YYDKDF (reference sequence). The CDR3 length is 15 residues. V was trimmed by 3 bases and J by 2 bases, leaving 10 bases between them. An Oncomine TCR Beta short-read assay was used to sequence the DNA from cultured CD4+ T cells. TCRdb independently ran MiXCR on the PCR reads; one entry per CDR3 protein. The data contain around 15,000 distinct CDR3 sequences, 44% of them singletons. This receptor was obtained from a human donor who had recovered from COVID-19. Sequenced: CD4+ T cells from blood, cultured in vitro. V usage is TRBV15 and J usage is TRBJ2-2; D unresolved. The CDR3 DNA reads TGTGCCACCAGCAGGAAAAGACTTAACACCGGGGAGCTGTTTTTT. It is translated as CATSRKRLNTGELFF.